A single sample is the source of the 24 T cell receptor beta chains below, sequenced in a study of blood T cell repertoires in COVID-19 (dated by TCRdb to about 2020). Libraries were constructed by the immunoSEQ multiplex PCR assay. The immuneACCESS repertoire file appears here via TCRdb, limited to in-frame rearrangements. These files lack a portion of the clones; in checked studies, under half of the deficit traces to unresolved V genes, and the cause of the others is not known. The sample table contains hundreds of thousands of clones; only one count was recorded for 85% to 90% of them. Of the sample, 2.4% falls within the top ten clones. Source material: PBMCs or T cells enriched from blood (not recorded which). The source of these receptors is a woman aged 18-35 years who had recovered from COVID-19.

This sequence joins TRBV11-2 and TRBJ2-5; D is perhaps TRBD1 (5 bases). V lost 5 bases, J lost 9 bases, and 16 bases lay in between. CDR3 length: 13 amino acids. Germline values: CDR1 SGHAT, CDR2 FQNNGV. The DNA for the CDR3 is TGTGCCAGCAGCCCCACCCTGGGGCAGGCCCAGTACTTC. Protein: CASSPTLGQAQYF. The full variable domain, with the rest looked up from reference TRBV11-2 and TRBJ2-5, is EAGVAQSPRYKIIEKRQSVAFWCNPISGHATLYWYQQILGQGPKLLIQFQNNGVVDDSQLPKDRFSAERLKGVDSTLKIQPAKLEDSAVYLCASSPTLGQAQYFGPGTRLLVL.

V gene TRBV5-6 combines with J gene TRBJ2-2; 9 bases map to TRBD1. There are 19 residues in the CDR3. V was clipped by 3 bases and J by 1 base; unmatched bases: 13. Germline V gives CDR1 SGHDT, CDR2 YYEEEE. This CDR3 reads CASSSLTIRQGVNTGELFF. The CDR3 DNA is TGTGCCAGCAGCTCTCTTACTATTCGACAGGGGGTGAACACCGGGGAGCTGTTTTTT. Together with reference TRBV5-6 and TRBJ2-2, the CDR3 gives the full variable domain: DAGVTQSPTHLIKTRGQQVTLRCSPKSGHDTVSWYQQALGQGPQFIFQYYEEEERQRGNFPDRFSGHQFPNYSSELNVNALLLGDSALYLCASSSLTIRQGVNTGELFFGEGSRLTVL.

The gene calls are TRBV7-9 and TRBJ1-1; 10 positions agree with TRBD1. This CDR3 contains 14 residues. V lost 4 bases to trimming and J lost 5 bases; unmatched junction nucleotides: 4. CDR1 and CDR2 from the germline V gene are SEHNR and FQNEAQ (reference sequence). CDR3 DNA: TGTGCCAGCAGCTCGCCGGGACAGGGGACTGAAGCTTTCTTT. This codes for CASSSPGQGTEAFF.

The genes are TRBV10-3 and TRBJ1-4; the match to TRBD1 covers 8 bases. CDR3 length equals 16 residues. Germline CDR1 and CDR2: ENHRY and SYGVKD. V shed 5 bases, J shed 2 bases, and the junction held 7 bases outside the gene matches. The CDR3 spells CAISPTGVGTNEKLFF. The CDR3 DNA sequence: TGTGCCATCAGTCCGACAGGGGTGGGCACTAATGAAAAACTGTTTTTT.

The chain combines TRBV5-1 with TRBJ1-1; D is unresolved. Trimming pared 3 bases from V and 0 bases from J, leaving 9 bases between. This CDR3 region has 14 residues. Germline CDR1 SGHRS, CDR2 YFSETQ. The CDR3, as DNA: TGCGCCAGCAGCTCCCAGGCAATGAACACTGAAGCTTTCTTT. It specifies CASSSQAMNTEAFF.

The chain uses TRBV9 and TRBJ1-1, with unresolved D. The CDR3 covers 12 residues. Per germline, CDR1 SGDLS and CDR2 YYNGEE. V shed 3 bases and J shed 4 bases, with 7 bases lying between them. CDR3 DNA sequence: TGTGCCAGCAGCGCCCTTTCCACTGAAGCTTTCTTT. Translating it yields CASSALSTEAFF.

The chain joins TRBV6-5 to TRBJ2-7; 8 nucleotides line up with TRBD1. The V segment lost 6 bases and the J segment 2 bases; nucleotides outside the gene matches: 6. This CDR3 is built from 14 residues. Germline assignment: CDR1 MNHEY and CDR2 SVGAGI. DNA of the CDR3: TGTGCCAGCAGCGGGACAGGTACCACCTACGAGCAGTACTTC. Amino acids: CASSGTGTTYEQYF.

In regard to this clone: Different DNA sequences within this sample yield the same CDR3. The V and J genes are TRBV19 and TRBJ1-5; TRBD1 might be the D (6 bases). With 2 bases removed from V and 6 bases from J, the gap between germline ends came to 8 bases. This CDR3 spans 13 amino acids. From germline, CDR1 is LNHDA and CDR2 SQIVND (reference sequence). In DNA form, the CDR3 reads TGTGCCAGTAGTATAAGGGGGTCTCAGCCCCAGCATTTT. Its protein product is CASSIRGSQPQHF.

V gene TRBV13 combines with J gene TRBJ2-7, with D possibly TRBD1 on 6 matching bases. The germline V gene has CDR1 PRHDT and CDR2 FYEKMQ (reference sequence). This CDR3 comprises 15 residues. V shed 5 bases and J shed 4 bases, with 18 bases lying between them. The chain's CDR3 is CASSPGAGATYEQYF. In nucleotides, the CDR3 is TGTGCCAGCAGCCCCGGGGCAGGGGCGACTTACGAGCAGTACTTC.

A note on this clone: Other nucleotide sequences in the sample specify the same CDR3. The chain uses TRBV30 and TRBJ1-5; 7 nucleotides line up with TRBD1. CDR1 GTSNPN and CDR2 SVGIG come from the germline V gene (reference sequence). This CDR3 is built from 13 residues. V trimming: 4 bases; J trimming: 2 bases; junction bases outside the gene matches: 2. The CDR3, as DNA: TGTGCCTGGAACAGGGGAGGCAATCAGCCCCAGCATTTT. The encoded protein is CAWNRGGNQPQHF.

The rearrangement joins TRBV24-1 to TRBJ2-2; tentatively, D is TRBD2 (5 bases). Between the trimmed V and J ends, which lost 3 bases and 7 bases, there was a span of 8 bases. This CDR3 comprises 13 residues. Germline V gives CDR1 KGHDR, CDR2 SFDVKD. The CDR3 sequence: CATSDPGNGELFF. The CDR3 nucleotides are TGTGCCACCAGTGATCCCGGGAACGGGGAGCTGTTTTTT.

The CDR3 nucleotides read TGTGCCACCAGCAGACACCTAACAGGGGCCGGGGGAAACACCATATATTTT. Protein sequence: CATSRHLTGAGGNTIYF. The V and J genes are TRBV15 and TRBJ1-3; 7 nucleotides match TRBD1. V shed 2 bases and J 4 bases; nucleotides not matched to a gene: 11. The CDR3 consists of 17 residues. The germline CDR1 and CDR2 sequences are LNHNV and YYDKDF (reference sequence).

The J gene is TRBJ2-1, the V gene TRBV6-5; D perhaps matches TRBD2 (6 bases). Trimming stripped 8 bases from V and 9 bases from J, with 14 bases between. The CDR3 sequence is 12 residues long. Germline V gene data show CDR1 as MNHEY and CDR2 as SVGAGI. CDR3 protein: CASSRGSGEQFF. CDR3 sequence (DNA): TGTGCCAGCTCGCGGGGCTCGGGTGAGCAGTTCTTC.

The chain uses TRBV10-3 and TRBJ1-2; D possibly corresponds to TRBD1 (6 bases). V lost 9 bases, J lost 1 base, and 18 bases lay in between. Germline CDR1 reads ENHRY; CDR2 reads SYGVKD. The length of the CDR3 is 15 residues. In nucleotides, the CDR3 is TGTGCCATAGGGGGGGCCACCTTCTATAACTATGGCTACACCTTC. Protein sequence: CAIGGATFYNYGYTF.

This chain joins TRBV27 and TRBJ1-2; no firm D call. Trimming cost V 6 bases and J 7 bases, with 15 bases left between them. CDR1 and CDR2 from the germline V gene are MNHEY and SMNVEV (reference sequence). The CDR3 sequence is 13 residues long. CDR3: CASRRPSGSGYTF. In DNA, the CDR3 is TGTGCCAGCAGGCGCCCCTCCGGTAGTGGCTACACCTTC.

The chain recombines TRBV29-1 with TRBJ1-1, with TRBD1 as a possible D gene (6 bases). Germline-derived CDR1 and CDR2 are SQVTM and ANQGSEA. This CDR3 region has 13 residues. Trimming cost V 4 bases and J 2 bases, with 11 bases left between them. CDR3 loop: CSVVGQLNTEAFF. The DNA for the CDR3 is TGCAGCGTTGTCGGACAGCTAAACACTGAAGCTTTCTTT.

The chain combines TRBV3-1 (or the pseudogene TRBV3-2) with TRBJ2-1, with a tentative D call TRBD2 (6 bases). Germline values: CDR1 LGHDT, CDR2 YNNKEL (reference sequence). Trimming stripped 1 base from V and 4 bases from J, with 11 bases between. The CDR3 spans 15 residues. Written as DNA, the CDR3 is TGTGCCAGCAGCCAAGGATGGGCGGGATACAATGAGCAGTTCTTC. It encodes CASSQGWAGYNEQFF.

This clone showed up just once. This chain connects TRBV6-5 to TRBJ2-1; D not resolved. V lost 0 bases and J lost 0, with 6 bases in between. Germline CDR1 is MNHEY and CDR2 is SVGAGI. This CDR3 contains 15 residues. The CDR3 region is CASSYSISSYNEQFF. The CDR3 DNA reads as TGTGCCAGCAGTTACTCGATCAGCTCCTACAATGAGCAGTTCTTC.

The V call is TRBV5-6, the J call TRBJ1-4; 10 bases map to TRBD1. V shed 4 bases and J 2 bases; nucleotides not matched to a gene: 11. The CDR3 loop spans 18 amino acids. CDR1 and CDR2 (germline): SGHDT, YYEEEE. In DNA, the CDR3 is TGTGCCAGCAGCCCCCGGGACAGGGGCCGCCCTACTAATGAAAAACTGTTTTTT. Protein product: CASSPRDRGRPTNEKLFF. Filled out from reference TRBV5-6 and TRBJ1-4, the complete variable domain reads DAGVTQSPTHLIKTRGQQVTLRCSPKSGHDTVSWYQQALGQGPQFIFQYYEEEERQRGNFPDRFSGHQFPNYSSELNVNALLLGDSALYLCASSPRDRGRPTNEKLFFGSGTQLSVL.

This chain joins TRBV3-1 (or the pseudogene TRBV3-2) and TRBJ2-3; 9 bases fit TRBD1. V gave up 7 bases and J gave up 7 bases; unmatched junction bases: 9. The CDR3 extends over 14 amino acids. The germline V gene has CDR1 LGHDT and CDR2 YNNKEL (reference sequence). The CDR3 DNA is TGTGCCAGCAACACAGGGGGCGCTGGGTATACGCAGTATTTT. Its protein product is CASNTGGAGYTQYF.

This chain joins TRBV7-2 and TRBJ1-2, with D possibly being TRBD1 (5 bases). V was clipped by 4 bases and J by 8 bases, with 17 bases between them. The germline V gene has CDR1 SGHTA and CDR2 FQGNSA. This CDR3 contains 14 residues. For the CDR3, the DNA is TGTGCCAGCAGCTCAGGGCTACCGGGGGTCGGCTACACCTTC. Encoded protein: CASSSGLPGVGYTF.

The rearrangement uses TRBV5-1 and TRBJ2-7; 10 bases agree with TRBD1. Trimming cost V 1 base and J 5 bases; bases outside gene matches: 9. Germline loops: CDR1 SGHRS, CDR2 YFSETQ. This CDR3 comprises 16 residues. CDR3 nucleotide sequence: TGCGCCAGCAGCTTGTATTTTGGAGACAGGGGGCACGAGCAGTACTTC. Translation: CASSLYFGDRGHEQYF.

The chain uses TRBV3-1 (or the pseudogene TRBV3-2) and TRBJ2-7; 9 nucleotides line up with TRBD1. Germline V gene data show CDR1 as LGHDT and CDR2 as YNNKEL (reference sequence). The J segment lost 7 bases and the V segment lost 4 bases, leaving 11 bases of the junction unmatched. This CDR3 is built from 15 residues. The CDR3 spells CASSPGTGSRGEQYF. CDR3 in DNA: TGTGCCAGCAGCCCCGGGACAGGGAGTCGTGGGGAGCAGTACTTC.

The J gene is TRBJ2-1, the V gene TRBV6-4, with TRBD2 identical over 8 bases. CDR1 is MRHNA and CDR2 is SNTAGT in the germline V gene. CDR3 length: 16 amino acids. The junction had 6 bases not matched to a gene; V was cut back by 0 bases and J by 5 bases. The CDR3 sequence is CASSDSWAGGNNEQFF. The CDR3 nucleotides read TGTGCCAGCAGTGACTCTTGGGCGGGGGGAAACAATGAGCAGTTCTTC.